The 29 T cell receptor beta chains below were found in one sample sequenced in a study of T cells in Graves' hyperthyroidism and ophthalmopathy. Authors of the study amplified TCR beta CDR3 regions from RNA transcripts. During a first-round RT-PCR of the TCR CDR3, the HTBI primer set was used. TCRdb reanalysed the multiplex PCR reads using MiXCR and keeps one entry per CDR3 protein. The sample carries 560,000 or so distinct CDR3 sequences, approximately 20% recorded once. The material sequenced was blood. These receptors all stem from a man in his forties with Graves' ophthalmopathy.

This clonotype was detected a few times. The gene calls are TRBV5-1 and TRBJ2-7, with 15 nucleotides matching TRBD2. The germline V gene encodes CDR1 SGHRS and CDR2 YFSETQ. V lost 0 bases, J lost 1 base, and 8 bases stayed unmatched. The CDR3 contains 19 residues. The CDR3 region has the DNA TGCGCCAGCAGCTTGGGAAGCGTCGGACTAGCGGGGGGGTCCTACGAGCAGTACTTC. Amino acids: CASSLGSVGLAGGSYEQYF.

The J gene is TRBJ2-6, the V gene TRBV3-1, with a tentative D call TRBD1 (6 bases). Trimming stripped 3 bases from V and 0 bases from J, with 21 bases between. The CDR3 runs to 20 residues. Germline lookup yields CDR1 LGHDT and CDR2 YNNKEL (reference sequence). The CDR3 is CASSQHRVRSPSSGANVLTF. CDR3 nucleotides: TGTGCCAGCAGCCAGCACAGGGTACGGAGCCCTTCCTCTGGGGCCAACGTCCTGACTTTC.

This clonotype was detected many times. The rearrangement joins TRBV20-1 to TRBJ2-3; 7 bases map to TRBD2. CDR1 is DFQATT and CDR2 is SNEGSKA in the germline V gene (reference sequence). This CDR3 spans 13 amino acids. After removal of 5 bases from V and 4 bases from J, the junction contained 6 bases not matched to a gene. The CDR3 bases are TGCAGTGCTCAAGGGGAGGGTCCAGATACGCAGTATTTT. This sequence encodes CSAQGEGPDTQYF.

The DNA of the CDR3 is TGTGCCAGCAGTTTATTGGGCGGGGGGGTAGAGACCCAGTACTTC. This codes for CASSLLGGGVETQYF. The rearrangement links TRBV12-3 or TRBV12-4 to TRBJ2-5; 9 bases match TRBD2. Trimming at V came to 2 bases and at J to 4 bases, leaving 5 bases not matched to a gene. This CDR3 is 15 amino acids long.

The V and J genes are TRBV20-1 and TRBJ2-2; D is uncertain. This CDR3 is 14 amino acids long. V was clipped by 3 bases and J by 2 bases, with 10 bases between them. Per germline, CDR1 DFQATT and CDR2 SNEGSKA (reference sequence). CDR3 nucleotides: TGCAGTGCTAGCCACCGATTAAACACCGGGGAGCTGTTTTTT. This translates into CSASHRLNTGELFF.

This clonotype occurred many times. The chain carries TRBV3-1 and TRBJ2-4, with 9 bases identical to TRBD2. Trimming took 2 bases from V and 3 from J; bases not matched to a gene: 2. Germline V gene sequence: CDR1 LGHDT, CDR2 YNNKEL (reference sequence). The CDR3 is 15 amino acids. CDR3 DNA sequence: TGTGCCAGCAGCCAAATGACTAGCGGCAAAAACATTCAGTACTTC. Translated, it gives CASSQMTSGKNIQYF. The variable domain in full, completed from reference TRBV3-1 and TRBJ2-4, reads DTAVSQTPKYLVTQMGNDKSIKCEQNLGHDTMYWYKQDSKKFLKIMFSYNNKELIINETVPNRFSPKSPDKAHLNLHINSLELGDSAVYFCASSQMTSGKNIQYFGAGTRLSVL.

This clonotype was seen a few times. This chain connects TRBV20-1 to TRBJ2-3, with 9 bases fitting TRBD2. Germline values: CDR1 DFQATT, CDR2 SNEGSKA (reference sequence). Germline trimming cut 5 bases from V and 6 bases from J; bases unmatched to any gene: 9. The CDR3 totals 14 residues. CDR3 coding DNA: TGCAGTGCTCCGTTTAGCGGGGGTTTTGATACGCAGTATTTT. It encodes CSAPFSGGFDTQYF.

CDR3 sequence reads: CASGMASGNEQFF. The CDR3 DNA sequence: TGTGCCAGCGGTATGGCTAGCGGCAATGAGCAGTTCTTC. This chain connects TRBV7-6 to TRBJ2-1; TRBD2 matches 7 bases. CDR3 length: 13 residues. V was pared by 8 bases and J by 6 bases, with 7 bases of the junction left unmatched. CDR1 and CDR2 from the germline V gene are SGHVS and FNYEAQ.

This clonotype was seen more than once but under ten times. The rearrangement links TRBV20-1 to TRBJ2-7, with TRBD1 identical over 8 bases. V lost 5 bases, J lost 5 bases, and 11 bases stayed unmatched. This CDR3 spans 14 amino acids. From germline, CDR1 is DFQATT and CDR2 SNEGSKA (reference sequence). CDR3 region: CSASRQGTRDEQYF. The CDR3 region has the DNA TGCAGTGCTTCTCGACAGGGGACGAGAGACGAGCAGTACTTC.

The chain combines TRBV30 with TRBJ2-3, with D perhaps TRBD2 (5 bases). This CDR3 spans 18 amino acids. Trimming stripped 1 base from V and 4 bases from J, with 24 bases between. Germline V gene sequence: CDR1 GTSNPN, CDR2 SVGIG (reference sequence). The CDR3 here is CAWSGASYPPLRADTQYF. Written as DNA, the CDR3 is TGTGCCTGGAGTGGGGCTAGCTACCCACCCCTTAGGGCAGATACGCAGTATTTT.

CDR3 bases: TGTGCCAGCAGCTTAGCGTATGGCACCTACGAGCAGTACTTC. Its translation: CASSLAYGTYEQYF. The V and J genes are TRBV7-2 and TRBJ2-7; no firm D call. The ends were cut back, 0 bases at V and 2 bases at J, with 8 bases in the middle. CDR1 and CDR2 (germline): SGHTA, FQGNSA. This CDR3 has 14 residues.

This clonotype was counted many times. The rearrangement links TRBV20-1 to TRBJ2-5; 7 nucleotides align to TRBD2. The CDR3 runs 14 residues. Germline CDR1 reads DFQATT; CDR2 reads SNEGSKA (reference sequence). Trimming took 3 bases from V and 7 from J; bases not matched to a gene: 11. The CDR3 spells CSARRETPGGTQYF. DNA of the CDR3: TGCAGTGCTAGGCGGGAGACCCCGGGAGGGACCCAGTACTTC.

This clonotype was detected only a few times. The CDR3 reads CASSQDKIGLADSYNEQFF. The CDR3 nucleotides read TGTGCCAGCAGCCAAGATAAGATTGGACTAGCGGACTCATACAATGAGCAGTTCTTC. The chain couples TRBV3-1 to TRBJ2-1, with 10 bases fitting TRBD2. J gave up 4 bases and V 0 bases, and 12 bases lay outside the gene matches. This CDR3 is built from 19 residues. The germline gives CDR1 LGHDT, CDR2 YNNKEL (reference sequence).

V and J are TRBV11-1 and TRBJ2-2, with D perhaps TRBD1 (6 bases). Germline V gives CDR1 SGHAT, CDR2 FQDESV (reference sequence). V was cut by 4 bases and J by 2 bases, with 11 bases left in between. This CDR3 has 15 residues. The CDR3 region has the DNA TGTGCCAGCAGCTCCTGGACAGAAAACACCGGGGAGCTGTTTTTT. It specifies CASSSWTENTGELFF.

This rearrangement joins TRBV6-1 to TRBJ2-2; TRBD2 matches at 7 bases. Looked up from germline, CDR1 is MNHNS and CDR2 is SASEGT. The CDR3 loop spans 14 amino acids. With V trimmed by 6 bases and J by 4 bases, 5 bases remained unmatched. Here the CDR3 reads CASSHRTSTGELFF. Written as DNA, the CDR3 is TGTGCCAGCAGCCACCGGACTAGCACCGGGGAGCTGTTTTTT.

V and J are TRBV5-1 and TRBJ1-3; TRBD1 matches 8 bases. Germline loops: CDR1 SGHRS, CDR2 YFSETQ. The CDR3 runs to 15 residues. V was clipped by 3 bases and J by 0 bases; unmatched bases: 2. CDR3 sequence: CASSSGGLSGNTIYF. CDR3 coding DNA: TGCGCCAGCAGCTCAGGGGGCCTCTCTGGAAACACCATATATTTT.

The chain employs TRBV9 and TRBJ2-7; D is ambiguous. The CDR3 runs to 15 residues. Germline CDR1 and CDR2: SGDLS and YYNGEE. V was pared by 0 bases and J by 3 bases, with 13 bases between. The CDR3 spells CASSVADESFYEQYF. CDR3 nucleotide sequence: TGTGCCAGCAGCGTAGCGGATGAATCTTTCTACGAGCAGTACTTC.

The chain employs TRBV20-1 and TRBJ1-5, with 7 positions matching TRBD1. The CDR3 has 13 amino acids. The ends lost 4 bases at V and 5 bases at J; junction bases unmatched: 5. Germline values: CDR1 DFQATT, CDR2 SNEGSKA (reference sequence). This chain's CDR3 is CSAMYQGDQPQHF. The CDR3 DNA follows: TGCAGTGCTATGTACCAGGGGGATCAGCCCCAGCATTTT.

This clonotype was detected only a few times. V is TRBV27 and J is TRBJ2-1; TRBD2 aligns across 12 bases. This CDR3 comprises 19 residues. The trim removed 5 bases at V and 0 bases at J, leaving 11 bases unmatched. Looked up from germline, CDR1 is MNHEY and CDR2 is SMNVEV (reference sequence). The CDR3: CASSGLGTSGLSSYNEQFF. The CDR3 DNA sequence: TGTGCCAGCAGTGGGCTCGGGACTAGCGGGTTGAGCTCCTACAATGAGCAGTTCTTC.

This clonotype was observed a few times. One end of the junction fails to match germline, which may point to a read error. The V call is TRBV18, the J call TRBJ1-1; maybe TRBD1 (6 bases). CDR3 size: 15 residues. Germline CDR1 KGHSH, CDR2 LQKENI. The CDR3 bases are TGTGCCAGCTCACGTGAGGGGGGCGCGAGAACTGAAACTTTCTTT. Amino acid sequence: CASSREGGARTETFF.

This clonotype was detected many times. V usage is TRBV18 and J usage is TRBJ1-1, with D perhaps matching TRBD1 (6 bases). V lost 0 bases and J 0 bases, leaving 8 bases between the germline ends. The CDR3 has 15 residues. Germline V gene data show CDR1 as KGHSH and CDR2 as LQKENI. As DNA, the CDR3 is TGTGCCAGCTCACCACCCGCAGGGGTGAACACTGAAGCTTTCTTT. This sequence encodes CASSPPAGVNTEAFF. The whole variable domain, filled in from reference TRBV18 and TRBJ1-1, reads NAGVMQNPRHLVRRRGQEARLRCSPMKGHSHVYWYRQLPEEGLKFMVYLQKENIIDESGMPKERFSAEFPKEGPSILRIQQVVRGDSAAYFCASSPPAGVNTEAFFGQGTRLTVV.

The J gene is TRBJ2-3, the V gene TRBV5-1; D is perhaps TRBD2 (6 bases). Germline V gene sequence: CDR1 SGHRS, CDR2 YFSETQ. The V end lost 4 bases, the J end lost 2 bases, and 11 bases lay between the germline ends. This CDR3 contains 14 residues. The CDR3 sequence: CASSRAGTTDTQYF. The CDR3 coding sequence is TGCGCCAGCAGCCGGGCGGGGACCACAGATACGCAGTATTTT.

This clonotype was recorded a few times. The rearrangement uses TRBV30 and TRBJ2-1, with TRBD2 matching 14 bases. The ends lost 2 bases at V and 8 bases at J; junction bases unmatched: 5. CDR3 length equals 15 residues. Germline V gene sequence: CDR1 GTSNPN, CDR2 SVGIG (reference sequence). The CDR3 sequence: CAWSMRLAGGDEQFF. CDR3 sequence (DNA): TGTGCCTGGAGTATGAGACTAGCGGGGGGGGATGAGCAGTTCTTC.

The sample holds a few counts of this clonotype. This chain connects TRBV5-1 to TRBJ2-6, with D unresolved. Germline CDR1 and CDR2: SGHRS and YFSETQ. The V end lost 1 base, the J end lost 4 bases, and 9 bases lay between the germline ends. This CDR3 comprises 15 residues. In nucleotides, the CDR3 is TGCGCCAGCAGCTTGACCGAAGGAGGGGCCAACGTCCTGACTTTC. Its protein is CASSLTEGGANVLTF.

This clonotype has a count of ten or more. The V gene is TRBV20-1, the J gene TRBJ2-1; D possibly matches TRBD1 or TRBD2 (6 bases each). CDR1 and CDR2 (germline): DFQATT, SNEGSKA (reference sequence). The CDR3 length is 13 residues. Trimming stripped 0 bases from V and 7 bases from J, with 10 bases between. The CDR3 loop is CSAREKGGNEQFF. The CDR3 nucleotides are TGCAGTGCTAGAGAGAAGGGGGGAAATGAGCAGTTCTTC.

At least ten counts were recorded for this clonotype. The chain recombines TRBV11-2 with TRBJ2-1; 9 nucleotides line up with TRBD2. The J segment lost 4 bases and the V segment lost 1 base, leaving 5 bases of the junction unmatched. Germline V gives CDR1 SGHAT, CDR2 FQNNGV. The CDR3 length is 16 residues. This CDR3 reads CASSLVASGAYNEQFF. CDR3 DNA: TGTGCCAGCAGCTTAGTAGCTAGCGGGGCATACAATGAGCAGTTCTTC.

This clonotype came up a few times. The conserved final phenylalanine or tryptophan is absent from the CDR3, which likely points to a read error. V usage is TRBV6-1 and J usage is TRBJ1-2; TRBD1 matches 9 bases. Germline V lookup: CDR1 MNHNS, CDR2 SASEGT. The trim removed 6 bases at V and 5 bases at J, leaving 7 bases unmatched. The length of the CDR3 is 14 residues. DNA for the CDR3: TGTGCCAGCAGAAACCGGGACAGGGAGTATGGCTACACCCTC. Its translation is CASRNRDREYGYTL.

This clonotype was seen at least ten times. The genes are TRBV13 and TRBJ2-1; 10 positions match TRBD2. Germline CDR1 is PRHDT and CDR2 is FYEKMQ (reference sequence). The CDR3 contains 17 residues. Trimming at V came to 5 bases and at J to 7 bases, leaving 14 bases not matched to a gene. The DNA of the CDR3 is TGTGCCAGCAGCGAGAGACTAGCGGGCACCGAAAGGAATGAGCAGTTCTTC. Translation: CASSERLAGTERNEQFF.

This clonotype was counted between two and nine times. The genes are TRBV9 and TRBJ1-6; the match to TRBD1 covers 7 bases. This CDR3 has 14 residues. V trimming: 0 bases; J trimming: 10 bases; junction bases outside the gene matches: 4. The germline CDR1 and CDR2 sequences are SGDLS and YYNGEE. CDR3: CASSVGQGSSPLHF. As DNA, the CDR3 is TGTGCCAGCAGCGTAGGACAGGGCTCGTCACCCCTCCACTTT.